What follows describes a single T cell receptor (beta chain). Antigen unknown. This specimen comes from a study of post-analysis software for immune sequencing data. General study points: Roughly 5 TRBV segments (TRBV5-6, TRBV5-1 and TRBV20-1 among them) occurred more frequently in patients than in controls. Under F measure analysis, samples from one preparation batch co-clustered strongly. Multiple sclerosis was associated with a significant reduction in normalized Chao1 diversity relative to controls.

TCR beta cDNA libraries had unique molecular identifiers. Using its own MiXCR run on the PCR reads, TCRdb lists one record per CDR3 protein. This sample has roughly 800,000 distinct CDR3 sequences, with around 50% found just once. Germline V gene sequence: CDR1 MNHEY, CDR2 SVGEGT. This CDR3 is 18 amino acids long. V was cut by 4 bases and J by 6 bases, with 25 bases left in between. This receptor was identified in a girl under 18 with multiple sclerosis. Sequences were obtained from blood. The chain couples TRBV6-2 or TRBV6-3 to TRBJ1-5; no definite D call. CDR3 residues: CASSSTVRILGKGQPQHF. Here the CDR3 DNA reads TGTGCCAGCAGTTCCACCGTCCGGATATTGGGGAAGGGTCAGCCCCAGCATTTT.